These 31 T cell receptor beta chains were sequenced from one sample in a study of memory CD4+ T cells and cytomegalovirus serostatus. Single viable CD3+CD4+CD8-CD45RO+ cells were sorted as the memory CD4+ T cells. The protocol was immunoSEQ multiplex PCR, while the TCRdb copy is restricted to in-frame clones and leaves out a portion. This repertoire shows roughly 50,000 clones, 82% found once; its top ten account for just under 0.5%. Sample: memory CD4+ T cells from blood. Receptors originate from an adult in good health and CMV-seronegative. Some clones in this sample may be carry-over from other donors' samples.

This chain links TRBV11-2 with TRBJ1-4, with D tentatively TRBD1 (5 bases). Trimming pared 3 bases from V and 5 bases from J, leaving 13 bases between. This CDR3 spans 15 amino acids. Germline CDR1 SGHAT, CDR2 FQNNGV. CDR3: CASSFQGFGNEKLFF. The DNA of the CDR3 is TGTGCCAGCAGCTTCCAGGGTTTTGGGAATGAAAAACTGTTTTTT.

With regard to this clone: Other DNA sequences within the sample encode an identical CDR3. This chain connects TRBV7-3 to TRBJ2-2; no clear D. Germline-derived CDR1 and CDR2 are SGHTA and FQGTGA. Deletions cut 2 bases from V and 0 bases from J, with 4 bases between. The CDR3 is 14 amino acids. The CDR3 region has the DNA TGTGCCAGCAGCTTAGGGACGAACACCGGGGAGCTGTTTTTT. Its protein is CASSLGTNTGELFF.

DNA for the CDR3: TGTGCCAGCAGCTCACAGGTCGCTGGCGGCTACACCTTC. It is translated as CASSSQVAGGYTF. The rearrangement uses TRBV7-2 and TRBJ1-2; a weak D match, TRBD1 (5 bases). V gave up 4 bases and J gave up 8 bases, with 14 bases separating them. This CDR3 spans 13 amino acids. From germline, CDR1 is SGHTA and CDR2 FQGNSA.

A remark on this clone: This specimen includes other DNA sequences encoding the same CDR3. V usage is TRBV4-1 and J usage is TRBJ2-3; D ambiguous. Between the trimmed V and J ends, which lost 3 bases and 0 bases, there was a span of 13 bases. The CDR3 is 16 residues long. Germline values: CDR1 MGHRA, CDR2 YSYEKL. CDR3 residues: CASSQVNLVSTDTQYF. DNA for the CDR3: TGCGCCAGCAGCCAGGTTAACCTGGTGAGCACAGATACGCAGTATTTT.

The gene calls are TRBV28 and TRBJ2-3; D not resolved. CDR3 size: 17 residues. The V and J ends lost 2 bases and 0 bases respectively, with 15 bases between them. Germline CDR1 MDHEN, CDR2 SYDVKM. In DNA form, the CDR3 reads TGTGCCAGCAGTTTAAGAGGTGCCCCTTCTAGCACAGATACGCAGTATTTT. Encoded protein: CASSLRGAPSSTDTQYF.

This sequence joins TRBV5-1 and TRBJ2-5; a possible D gene is TRBD1 (6 bases). Germline CDR1 SGHRS, CDR2 YFSETQ. The CDR3 sequence is 16 residues long. Trimming shortened V by 2 bases and J by 2 bases, and 16 bases separated the two germline ends. CDR3 sequence (DNA): TGCGCCAGCAGCTTCACCCAGGGGACGGGACAAGAGACCCAGTACTTC. Its protein is CASSFTQGTGQETQYF.

This clone was found a few times. The rearrangement links TRBV30 to TRBJ1-4, with unresolved D. Between the trimmed V and J ends, which lost 3 bases and 7 bases, there was a span of 12 bases. The germline CDR1 and CDR2 sequences are GTSNPN and SVGIG (reference sequence). This CDR3 has 13 residues. The CDR3 nucleotides read TGTGCCTGGAGCCCGCCACCCCCTGAAAAACTGTTTTTT. It encodes CAWSPPPPEKLFF. Supplemented by reference TRBV30 and TRBJ1-4, the full variable domain reads SQTIHQWPATLVQPVGSPLSLECTVEGTSNPNLYWYRQAAGRGLQLLFYSVGIGQISSEVPQNLSASRPQDRQFILSSKKLLLSDSGFYLCAWSPPPPEKLFFGSGTQLSVL.

This clone was seen a handful of times. The rearrangement uses TRBV28 and TRBJ2-4, with D possibly being TRBD1 (6 bases). The V end was cut by 6 bases, the J end by 3 bases, with 27 bases between. The V gene's germline CDR1 is MDHEN and CDR2 SYDVKM. This CDR3 has 19 residues. CDR3 region: CASSPPLNRDLFGKNIQYF. CDR3 sequence (DNA): TGTGCCAGCAGCCCCCCTTTGAACAGGGACCTTTTCGGCAAAAACATTCAGTACTTC.

The chain links TRBV28 to TRBJ2-1; 10 nucleotides agree with TRBD2. V lost 5 bases and J lost 6; bases outside the gene matches: 7. This CDR3 is built from 15 residues. Germline V lookup: CDR1 MDHEN, CDR2 SYDVKM. In nucleotides, the CDR3 is TGTGCCAGCAGTCGTAGCGGGAGGCCCCCCAATGAGCAGTTCTTC. It codes for CASSRSGRPPNEQFF.

This clone is classed as medium-sized. The rearrangement uses TRBV9 and TRBJ1-1; TRBD1 might be the D (6 bases). Germline V gene sequence: CDR1 SGDLS, CDR2 YYNGEE. This CDR3 is 12 amino acids long. V was pared by 3 bases and J by 6 bases, with 9 bases between. This CDR3 reads CASSAGEAEAFF. CDR3 bases: TGTGCCAGCAGCGCAGGGGAGGCTGAAGCTTTCTTT.

There are a few counts of this clone. The chain carries TRBV12-5 and TRBJ2-2; 7 bases are a match to TRBD2. CDR1 is LGHNT and CDR2 is FRNRAP in the germline V gene. Trimming cost V 9 bases and J 6 bases; bases outside gene matches: 4. The CDR3 spans 12 residues. This CDR3 reads CASRREAGELFF. In nucleotides, the CDR3 is TGTGCTAGCCGACGGGAGGCCGGGGAGCTGTTTTTT.

This sequence joins TRBV25-1 and TRBJ2-7, with TRBD1 matching over 8 bases. The germline CDR1 and CDR2 sequences are MGHDK and SYGVNS. After removal of 6 bases from V and 2 bases from J, the junction contained 3 bases not matched to a gene. The CDR3 spans 13 residues. CDR3 DNA: TGTGCCAGCAGCGGACAGGGCCCCTACGAGCAGTACTTC. It translates to CASSGQGPYEQYF.

The chain employs TRBV7-3 and TRBJ2-7, with a tentative D call TRBD2 (6 bases). This CDR3 has 16 amino acids. Trimming removed 1 base at V and 4 bases at J, with 17 bases between. Germline values: CDR1 SGHTA, CDR2 FQGTGA. CDR3 loop: CASSLMAVGGSYEQYF. CDR3 bases: TGTGCCAGCAGCTTAATGGCCGTTGGGGGGTCGTACGAGCAGTACTTC.

The DNA for the CDR3 is TGTGCCAGTAGTCCAGGGACAGGGGGCATCGGGGCCAACGTCCTGACTTTC. Protein sequence: CASSPGTGGIGANVLTF. The chain uses TRBV19 and TRBJ2-6, with 12 bases lining up with TRBD1. The CDR3 length is 17 residues. The V gene's germline CDR1 is LNHDA and CDR2 SQIVND (reference sequence). V lost 5 bases, J lost 4 bases, and 6 bases stayed unmatched.

The J gene is TRBJ2-2, the V gene TRBV6-6; TRBD2 aligns across 10 bases. The germline V gene has CDR1 MNHNY and CDR2 SVGAGI (reference sequence). This CDR3 has 14 amino acids. V lost 8 bases, J lost 2 bases, and 2 bases stayed unmatched. CDR3 sequence (DNA): TGTGCCAGCGGGACTAGCGCCAACACCGGGGAGCTGTTTTTT. This gives the protein CASGTSANTGELFF.

This clone appeared a single time. The chain employs TRBV15 and TRBJ1-5; TRBD1 is a possible D gene (6 bases). The length of the CDR3 is 17 residues. Germline CDR1 reads LNHNV; CDR2 reads YYDKDF (reference sequence). V gave up 0 bases and J gave up 1 base, with 13 bases separating them. The CDR3 here is CATSRDWGARSNQPQHF. In DNA form, the CDR3 reads TGTGCCACCAGCAGAGATTGGGGGGCGAGGAGCAATCAGCCCCAGCATTTT.

The J gene is TRBJ2-7, the V gene TRBV6-5; 7 bases align to TRBD1. Germline assignment: CDR1 MNHEY and CDR2 SVGAGI. The junction had 1 base not matched to a gene; V was cut back by 2 bases and J by 3 bases. The CDR3 spans 13 residues. The CDR3 sequence is CASSYRQGYEQYF. The CDR3, as DNA: TGTGCCAGCAGTTACCGACAGGGCTACGAGCAGTACTTC.

This clone has only one observation. One end of the junction does not line up with germline, which may come from a read error. This chain connects TRBV6-4 to TRBJ1-1; maybe TRBD1 (5 bases). Germline V gene sequence: CDR1 MRHNA, CDR2 SNTAGT. The CDR3 totals 14 residues. The DNA of the CDR3 is TGTGCCAGCAGTGACTCCAACAGGCCCACTGAGGCTTTCTTT. Protein: CASSDSNRPTEAFF.

The chain joins TRBV19 to TRBJ1-5; a weak D match, TRBD1 (6 bases). Germline values: CDR1 LNHDA, CDR2 SQIVND (reference sequence). Trimming cost V 7 bases and J 0 bases, with 13 bases left between them. This CDR3 is built from 15 residues. The CDR3, as DNA: TGTGCCAGTACCTTCGGACAGTATAGCAATCAGCCCCAGCATTTT. Its translation is CASTFGQYSNQPQHF. Based on the CDR3 plus reference TRBV19 and TRBJ1-5, the full variable domain is DGGITQSPKYLFRKEGQNVTLSCEQNLNHDAMYWYRQDPGQGLRLIYYSQIVNDFQKGDIAEGYSVSREKKESFPLTVTSAQKNPTAFYLCASTFGQYSNQPQHFGDGTRLSIL.

This sequence joins TRBV6-1 and TRBJ2-1; D remains ambiguous. This CDR3 region has 16 residues. Trimming pared 3 bases from V and 3 bases from J, leaving 15 bases between. Germline CDR1 and CDR2: MNHNS and SASEGT. Here the CDR3 reads CASSDGRQPVYNEQFF. In DNA form, the CDR3 reads TGTGCCAGCAGTGATGGCCGCCAACCTGTCTACAATGAGCAGTTCTTC.

The rearrangement links TRBV28 to TRBJ2-7, with a possible D match to TRBD1 (6 bases). V lost 2 bases and J lost 3, with 8 bases in between. The germline V gene has CDR1 MDHEN and CDR2 SYDVKM. CDR3 length: 13 residues. The CDR3 DNA reads as TGTGCCAGCAGTTTACAGGGGAACTACGAGCAGTACTTC. Translation: CASSLQGNYEQYF.

The chain uses TRBV5-8 and TRBJ2-5; D is unclear. Trimming took off 1 base at V and 5 bases at J, with 6 bases between the two ends. CDR1 is SGHTS, CDR2 YDEGEE, per germline. The CDR3 consists of 12 residues. The CDR3 region is CASSLPQETQYF. Here the CDR3 DNA reads TGTGCCAGCAGCTTGCCCCAGGAGACCCAGTACTTC.

The chain links TRBV7-9 to TRBJ1-2, with 9 nucleotides matching TRBD1. Looked up from germline, CDR1 is SEHNR and CDR2 is FQNEAQ (reference sequence). Trimming at V came to 5 bases and at J to 7 bases, leaving 14 bases not matched to a gene. The CDR3 sequence is 16 residues long. The CDR3 DNA is TGTGCCAGCAGCCGGACAGGGGCTGAACTTATTATTGGCTACACCTTC. Encoded protein: CASSRTGAELIIGYTF. Full variable domain (missing parts from reference TRBV7-9 and TRBJ1-2): DTGVSQNPRHKITKRGQNVTFRCDPISEHNRLYWYRQTLGQGPEFLTYFQNEAQLEKSRLLSDRFSAERPKGSFSTLEIQRTEQGDSAMYLCASSRTGAELIIGYTFGSGTRLTVV.

This clone was seen a handful of times. The CDR3 reads CASSPAGGSLVNTEAFF. The CDR3 DNA follows: TGCGCCAGCAGCCCCGCGGGGGGTTCCCTGGTGAACACTGAAGCTTTCTTT. This chain links TRBV5-1 with TRBJ1-1, with D possibly matching TRBD1 (5 bases). V lost 4 bases and J 0 bases, leaving 19 bases between the germline ends. CDR1 is SGHRS, CDR2 YFSETQ, per germline. This CDR3 contains 17 residues.

The chain carries TRBV6-1 and TRBJ1-1; D unclear. Trimming pared 6 bases from V and 1 base from J, leaving 3 bases between. Germline CDR1 and CDR2: MNHNS and SASEGT. This CDR3 contains 11 residues. In nucleotides, the CDR3 is TGTGCCAGCAGCGGGAACACTGAAGCTTTCTTT. Protein: CASSGNTEAFF.

This chain joins TRBV2 and TRBJ2-3; D is ambiguous. The CDR3 contains 13 residues. V lost 4 bases to trimming and J lost 4 bases, with 9 bases between them. Germline V gene sequence: CDR1 SNHLY, CDR2 FYNNEI. The CDR3: CASSVRSADTQYF. The CDR3 DNA sequence: TGTGCCAGCAGTGTGAGGAGCGCAGATACGCAGTATTTT.

V is TRBV5-4 and J is TRBJ2-3, with 14 bases lining up with TRBD2. The CDR3 is made up of 17 amino acids. J lost 6 bases, V lost 4 bases, and 10 bases had no gene match. Looked up from germline, CDR1 is SGHNT and CDR2 is YYREEE (reference sequence). For the CDR3, the DNA is TGTGCCAGCAGCCCGGGGACTAGCGGGAGCGGACGGGATACGCAGTATTTT. It translates to CASSPGTSGSGRDTQYF.

The chain has TRBV6-6 and TRBJ1-4; no clear D gene. The CDR3 has 15 residues. Deletions cut 6 bases from V and 0 bases from J, with 11 bases between. The germline V gene has CDR1 MNHNY and CDR2 SVGAGI (reference sequence). The CDR3 reads CASSTWRATNEKLFF. In DNA form, the CDR3 reads TGTGCCAGCAGCACGTGGAGGGCAACTAATGAAAAACTGTTTTTT.

The chain uses TRBV4-1 and TRBJ2-7, with D hard to call. Trimming took 4 bases from V and 2 from J, leaving 18 bases between them. The CDR3 runs to 16 residues. Germline V gene lookup returns CDR1 MGHRA and CDR2 YSYEKL. This CDR3 is CASSRGSGPWAYEQYF. The CDR3 DNA reads TGCGCCAGCAGCCGCGGATCGGGCCCCTGGGCCTACGAGCAGTACTTC.

The J gene is TRBJ1-1, the V gene TRBV6-1; 10 bases agree with TRBD1. This CDR3 region has 14 residues. Per germline, CDR1 MNHNS and CDR2 SASEGT. Trimming cost V 6 bases and J 4 bases; bases outside gene matches: 5. The CDR3 nucleotides are TGTGCCAGCAGGAGGGGACAGGGGACCACTGAAGCTTTCTTT. It encodes CASRRGQGTTEAFF.

This chain uses TRBV28 with TRBJ2-1; no clear D gene. The CDR3 sequence is 14 residues long. Trimming took off 5 bases at V and 6 bases at J, with 14 bases between the two ends. Per the germline V gene, CDR1 is MDHEN and CDR2 is SYDVKM. Here the CDR3 reads CASSRRFRRNEQFF. Written as DNA, the CDR3 is TGTGCCAGCAGTCGCCGTTTTAGACGCAATGAGCAGTTCTTC.